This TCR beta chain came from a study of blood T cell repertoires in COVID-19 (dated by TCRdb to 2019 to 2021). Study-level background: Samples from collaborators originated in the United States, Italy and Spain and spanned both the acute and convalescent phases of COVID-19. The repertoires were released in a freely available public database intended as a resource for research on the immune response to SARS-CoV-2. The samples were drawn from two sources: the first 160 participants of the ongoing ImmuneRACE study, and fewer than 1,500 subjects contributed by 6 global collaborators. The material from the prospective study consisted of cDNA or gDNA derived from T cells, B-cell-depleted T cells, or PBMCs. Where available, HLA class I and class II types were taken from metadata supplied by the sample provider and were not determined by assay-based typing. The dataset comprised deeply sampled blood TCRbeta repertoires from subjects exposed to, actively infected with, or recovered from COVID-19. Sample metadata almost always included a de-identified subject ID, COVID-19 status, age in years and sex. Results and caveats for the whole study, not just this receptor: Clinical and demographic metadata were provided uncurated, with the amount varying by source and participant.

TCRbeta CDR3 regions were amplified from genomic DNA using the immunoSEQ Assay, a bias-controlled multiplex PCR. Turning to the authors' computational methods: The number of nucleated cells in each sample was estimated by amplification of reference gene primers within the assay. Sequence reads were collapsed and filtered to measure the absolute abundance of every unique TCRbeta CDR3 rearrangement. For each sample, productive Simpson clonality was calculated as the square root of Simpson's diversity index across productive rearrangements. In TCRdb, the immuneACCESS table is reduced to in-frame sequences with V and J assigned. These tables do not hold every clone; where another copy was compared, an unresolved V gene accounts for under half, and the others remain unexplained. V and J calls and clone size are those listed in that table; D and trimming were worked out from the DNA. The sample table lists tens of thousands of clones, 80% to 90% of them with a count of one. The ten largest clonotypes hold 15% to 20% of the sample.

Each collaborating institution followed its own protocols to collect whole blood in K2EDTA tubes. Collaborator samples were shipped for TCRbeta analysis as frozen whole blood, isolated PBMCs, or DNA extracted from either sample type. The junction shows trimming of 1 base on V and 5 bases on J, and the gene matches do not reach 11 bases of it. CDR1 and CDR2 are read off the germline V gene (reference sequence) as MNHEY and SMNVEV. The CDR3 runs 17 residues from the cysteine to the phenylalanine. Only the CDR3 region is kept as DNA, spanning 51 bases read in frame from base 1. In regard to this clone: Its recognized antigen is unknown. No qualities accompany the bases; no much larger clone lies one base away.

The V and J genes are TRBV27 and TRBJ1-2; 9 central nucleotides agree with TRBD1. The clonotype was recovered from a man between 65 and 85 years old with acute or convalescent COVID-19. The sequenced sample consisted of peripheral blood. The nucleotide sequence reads TGTGCCAGCAGTTTATTTGTTACGGGACAGGGTGTTTATGGCTACACCTTC. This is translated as CASSLFVTGQGVYGYTF.